Listed here is a single TCR beta chain. Antigen unknown. Other DNA sequences in this specimen translate into the identical CDR3. This sample stems from a study of Ad26.COV2.S vaccination and SARS-CoV-2 variants. Study-wide findings and caveats: TCR breadth and depth estimates may have understated total T cell responses.

As for treatment: roughly 20 received Ad26.COV2.S at low or high dose, single or two shots; about 5 received placebo; per-sample allocation not given. Sampling was done on day 63 after the first vaccine or placebo injection. Clones were sequenced by immunoSEQ multiplex PCR, and TCRdb holds only the in-frame ones, with some missing. The sample lists about 410,000 clones, 92% occurring once. This CDR3 contains 14 residues. Germline V CDR1 and CDR2: LNHNV, YYDKDF (reference sequence). J gave up 7 bases and V 3 bases, and 3 bases lay outside the gene matches. Material: peripheral blood, obtained in a trial of Ad26.COV2.S vaccine versus placebo. This TCR came from a person between 18 and 65 years old who received the Ad26.COV2.S COVID-19 vaccine or a placebo. The chain recombines TRBV15 with TRBJ1-6, with 7 bases fitting TRBD1. The CDR3 here is CATSRDRSNSPLHF. CDR3 coding DNA: TGTGCCACCAGCAGGGACAGGTCGAATTCACCCCTCCACTTT. Based on the CDR3 plus reference TRBV15 and TRBJ1-6, the full variable domain is DAMVIQNPRYQVTQFGKPVTLSCSQTLNHNVMYWYQQKSSQAPKLLFHYYDKDFNNEADTPDNFQSRRPNTSFCFLDIRSPGLGDTAMYLCATSRDRSNSPLHFGNGTRLTVT.